The source of this TCR beta chain is a study of cytomegalovirus exposure and HLA in healthy donors. Study-wide results and limits: Associated with HLA alleles at 0.05 false discovery rate in a later analysis were over 15,000 TCR beta sequences. Generally TCR sequences proved uncommon, though certain public TCRs appeared in numerous donors. Per published reports, the classifier diagnosed cytomegalovirus status with high specificity and sensitivity.

The CDR3 totals 12 residues. In germline, CDR1 is SEHNR, CDR2 FQNEAQ (reference sequence). V was pared by 8 bases and J by 8 bases, with 13 bases between. PCR employed 60 Vbeta and 13 Jbeta primers. Method: immunoSEQ multiplex PCR; TCRdb's copy keeps in-frame clones and lacks some. The data show about 160,000 clones, 60% to 80% seen once. About this clone itself: Its cognate antigen is unknown.

The sample consisted of PBMCs. The chain carries TRBV7-9 and TRBJ2-1; D uncertain. The clonotype originates from a man between 18 and 29 years old in good health and CMV-seropositive. The CDR3 DNA reads as TGTGCCAGCGGAGTCCCATTTTATGAGCAGTTCTTC. It specifies CASGVPFYEQFF.